The source of this T cell receptor beta chain is a study of blood T cell repertoires in COVID-19. Using immunoSEQ multiplex PCR, the repertoire was profiled, and TCRdb retains in-frame clones only, with some absent. The sample lists tens of thousands of clones; around 75% were seen once. The CDR3 runs to 14 residues. The germline CDR1 and CDR2 sequences are SGHTA and FQGNSA. The germline V and J ends were trimmed by 5 bases and 6 bases, with 17 bases remaining between them. The V gene is TRBV7-2, the J gene TRBJ2-7; no reliable D call. The source material was peripheral blood. This receptor was taken from a human donor in a cohort sampled during active COVID-19. CDR3 DNA: TGTGCCAGCAGCCCCCGGTGGGCCTCGATCGAGCAGTACTTC. Its protein product is CASSPRWASIEQYF.